These T cell receptor beta chains were read from a single sample in a study of beta chain features in type 1 diabetes. The method was immunoSEQ multiplex PCR; TCRdb's version includes in-frame clones alone and lacks a portion of them. The sample contains approximately 170,000 clones, 7.5% to 9.5% of which appear only once. Material for sequencing was central memory CD4+ T cells from blood. The receptors were sampled from a woman between 18 and 30 years old in good health. Each CDR3 is given with its conserved first and last residue. A D gene is named only where the DNA matches it firmly. A clone size is listed for some rows: how often the clone was seen (once, few, many), or a class if it is expanded.

TRBJ2-7 - 14 - TRBV11-1 TGTGCCAGCAGCCCCCCGGGTGTAATCGACGAGCAGTACTTC CASSPPGVIDEQYF
TRBJ1-1 - 13 few TRBV7-2 TGTGCCAGCAGCTTATCGGTGAACACTGAAGCTTTCTTT CASSLSVNTEAFF
TRBJ1-4 - 14 few TRBV5-1 TGCGCCAGCAGCCGGTCGGGGTCTAATGAAAAACTGTTTTTT CASSRSGSNEKLFF
TRBJ2-7 TRBD2 15 - TRBV25-1 TGTGCCAGCAGTGAAAAGCTAGCGGGGGGTTATGAGCAGTACTTC CASSEKLAGGYEQYF
TRBJ2-2 - 18 - TRBV4-1 TGCGCCAGCAGCCTCGACCCAAGGGGGGGCTACAACACCGGGGAGCTGTTTTTT CASSLDPRGGYNTGELFF
TRBJ2-7 - 14 few TRBV6-6 TGTGCCAGCAGTCCCCGGACAGAGTCCTACGAGCAGTACTTC CASSPRTESYEQYF
TRBJ1-2 - 13 - TRBV4-3 TGCGCCAGCAGCCAAGTAGGGGGCTATGGCTACACCTTC CASSQVGGYGYTF
TRBJ2-2 TRBD2 15 few TRBV6-1 TGTGCCAGCAGTGAAGTAGCGGGGATCACCGGGGAGCTGTTTTTT CASSEVAGITGELFF
TRBJ1-2 - 16 few TRBV7-2 TGTGCCAGCAGCTCACCGCCGCAGGTCGGAAACTATGGCTACACCTTC CASSSPPQVGNYGYTF
TRBJ2-1 TRBD2 14 few TRBV18 TGTGCCAGCTCACCGACGGGACTAGAAGGCGAGCAGTTCTTC CASSPTGLEGEQFF
TRBJ2-3 - 10 few TRBV29-1 TGCAGCGGCGGCACAGATACGCAGTATTTT CSGGTDTQYF
TRBJ2-1 - 14 - TRBV14 TGTGCCAGCCCGGGACTCTGCCCCTCTGATGAGCAGTTCTTC CASPGLCPSDEQFF
TRBJ2-3 - 12 - TRBV14 TGTGCCAGCAGCCAAGACGGGGATACGCAGTATTTT CASSQDGDTQYF
TRBJ2-2 TRBD1 16 few TRBV30 TGTGCCGGACGGGGGACAGGGGGCGGGGACACCGGGGAGCTGTTTTTT CAGRGTGGGDTGELFF
TRBJ2-5 - 11 - TRBV25-1 TGTGCCAGCAGTGATGGGACTACCCAGTACTTC CASSDGTTQYF
TRBJ2-7 - 11 few TRBV15 TGTGCCACCAGCTCGGGCTACGAGCAGTACTTC CATSSGYEQYF
TRBJ2-1 TRBD2 16 - TRBV18 TGTGCCAGCTCACCACCTACTAGCGGATCCTACAATGAGCAGTTCTTC CASSPPTSGSYNEQFF
TRBJ2-7 - 12 few TRBV30 TGTGCCAGTAAAGGGGGTTCCTACGAGCAGTACTTC CASKGGSYEQYF
TRBJ2-7 TRBD1 16 once TRBV6-1 TGTGCCAGCAGTGAAGCCGGGACAGGGGGCTTCTACGAGCAGTACTTC CASSEAGTGGFYEQYF
TRBJ1-2 - 13 - TRBV2 TGTGCCAGCAGTGATAACAGGGACTATGGCTACACCTTC CASSDNRDYGYTF
TRBJ1-5 - 14 - TRBV6-1 TGTGCCAGCAGTGAAGCTGCGGGTAATCAGCCCCAGCATTTT CASSEAAGNQPQHF
TRBJ2-7 - 14 few TRBV6-5 TGTGCCAGCAGCCCCCGAACGGGAGAGAACGAGCAGTACTTC CASSPRTGENEQYF
TRBJ2-1 - 12 - TRBV11-2 TGTGCCAGCAGCTTCGAGCGGGCCGGGGCGTTCTTC CASSFERAGAFF
TRBJ2-1 TRBD2 16 - TRBV6-5 TGTGCCAGCAGTTCCACTAGCGGGGAATCCTACAATGAGCAGTTCTTC CASSSTSGESYNEQFF
TRBJ2-1 TRBD1 15 few TRBV11-3 TGTGCCAGCAGCTTAGACGGGACAGGGAACAATGAGCAGTTCTTC CASSLDGTGNNEQFF
TRBJ2-3 TRBD2 17 - TRBV7-9 TGTGCCAGCAGCTTAGCCTTGGAGACTAGCGGGGGGGAAACGCAGTATTTT CASSLALETSGGETQYF
TRBJ2-7 - 16 - TRBV5-6 TGTGCCAGCAGCTGGGTTATGGACACTAACCCATACGAGCAGTACTTC CASSWVMDTNPYEQYF
TRBJ1-2 - 12 - TRBV5-6 TGTGCCAGCAGCTCCCGGACATTTGGCTACACCTTC CASSSRTFGYTF
TRBJ1-1 - 15 few TRBV6-6 TGTGCCAGCAGTTCTACAGCTTCCGTGAACACTGAAGCTTTCTTT CASSSTASVNTEAFF
TRBJ2-2 - 15 few TRBV6-6 TGTGCCAGCAGTTACCCGGGACATGGCACCGGGGAGCTGTTTTTT CASSYPGHGTGELFF
TRBJ2-7 TRBD2 14 - TRBV2 TGTGCCAGCAGCCCGACTAGCACCTCCTACGAGCAGTACTTC CASSPTSTSYEQYF
TRBJ2-4 - 14 few TRBV10-3 TGTGCCATCAGTGAGTCGAACCAGGGTAACATTCAGTACTTC CAISESNQGNIQYF
TRBJ2-3 - 12 - TRBV5-4 TGTGCCAGCAGGGCTAGCACAGATACGCAGTATTTT CASRASTDTQYF
TRBJ2-7 TRBD1 15 few TRBV27 TGTGCCAGCAGTTTGGGACAGGGGAGGCGCTACGAGCAGTACTTC CASSLGQGRRYEQYF
TRBJ1-2 - 14 - TRBV7-9 TGTGCCAGCAGCTTCGGTGAAGCTAACTATGGCTACACCTTC CASSFGEANYGYTF
TRBJ2-3 TRBD2 16 few TRBV7-2 TGTGCCAGCAGCGGCACACTAGCGGGGATGTCAGATACGCAGTATTTT CASSGTLAGMSDTQYF
TRBJ2-1 - 15 few TRBV9 TGTGCCAGCAGCGTAAGCGGACTCCAACCGGGTGAGCAGTTCTTC CASSVSGLQPGEQFF
TRBJ1-2 - 18 few TRBV23-1 TGCGCCAGCAGTCCGCGGGCGGGGGAGGGGCGAGCGTCAGATGGCTACACCTTC CASSPRAGEGRASDGYTF
TRBJ2-1 TRBD1 13 few TRBV7-9 TGTGCCAGCAGCCTGGGACAGAACTATGAGCAGTTCTTC CASSLGQNYEQFF
TRBJ2-7 TRBD1 15 - TRBV4-2 TGTGCCAGCAGCCTCACCGGGACAGGTTCCTACGAGCAGTACTTC CASSLTGTGSYEQYF
TRBJ2-7 - 11 - TRBV20-1 TGCAGTGCTAGAAAGGAGGGCGAGCAGTACTTC CSARKEGEQYF
TRBJ1-1 - 16 - TRBV5-1 TGCGCCAGCAGCTTGGCCACAGGGAGGGAGAACACTGAAGCTTTCTTT CASSLATGRENTEAFF
TRBJ2-7 - 12 few TRBV6-5 TGTGCCAGCAGTACAGGGCTGGGTGAGCAGTACTTC CASSTGLGEQYF
TRBJ1-2 - 13 few TRBV7-2 TGTGCCAGCAGCTTCGACAAGAACTATGGCTACACCTTC CASSFDKNYGYTF
TRBJ2-3 - 15 many TRBV5-4 TGTGCCAGCAGCTTGGAGTCAGGGAGCACAGATACGCAGTATTTT CASSLESGSTDTQYF
TRBJ2-1 TRBD2 11 - TRBV2 TGTGCCAGCAGGCGGGAGGCCATGCAGTTCTTC CASRREAMQFF
TRBJ1-2 - 11 - TRBV7-2 TGTGCCAGCAGCTCATTCTATGGCTACACCTTC CASSSFYGYTF
TRBJ1-1 TRBD1 14 - TRBV6-6 TGTGCCAGCAGTATCACAGGGGCGGGCACTGAAGCTTTCTTT CASSITGAGTEAFF
TRBJ2-5 TRBD2 16 few TRBV4-3 TGCGCCAGCAGCCAAGGCCACGGGAGGAGGGGAGAGACCCAGTACTTC CASSQGHGRRGETQYF
TRBJ2-1 TRBD1 17 few TRBV4-3 TGCGCCAGCAGCCGATTCTTCGTGGGACAGGGAGGCAATGAGCAGTTCTTC CASSRFFVGQGGNEQFF
TRBJ1-1 TRBD1 16 - TRBV27 TGTGCCAGCAGTTTATATACAGGGGGCTTCTACACTGAAGCTTTCTTT CASSLYTGGFYTEAFF
TRBJ1-5 - 14 - TRBV7-9 TGTGCCAGCAGCCGCGGGGGCGGCAATCAGCCCCAGCATTTT CASSRGGGNQPQHF
TRBJ2-7 TRBD1 14 - TRBV5-1 TGCGCCAGCAGTCCGGGACAGGGGCCGTACGAGCAGTACTTC CASSPGQGPYEQYF
TRBJ1-1 - 14 - TRBV7-9 TGTGCCAGCAGCTTAAAAGGGAGGGGTACTGAAGCTTTCTTT CASSLKGRGTEAFF